This T cell receptor beta chain was documented in a study of T cell repertoires in cytomegalovirus infection. TCRdb reanalysed the reads using MiXCR and keeps one entry per CDR3 protein. Of around 260,000 distinct CDR3 sequences listed, around 8.7% were seen once; the top ten hold about 16%. V was trimmed by 1 base and J by 1 base, leaving 8 bases between them. The CDR3 covers 15 residues. Germline V gene lookup returns CDR1 LGHNA and CDR2 YNFKEQ. This chain joins TRBV4-2 and TRBJ1-5, with no clear D. The material sequenced was PBMCs. The sequence came from a human donor in good health (CMV status not recorded). Some clones in this sample may be carry-over from other donors' samples. In nucleotides, the CDR3 is TGTGCCAGCAGCCAAGTCATGGGGAGCAATCAGCCCCAGCATTTT. It specifies CASSQVMGSNQPQHF.